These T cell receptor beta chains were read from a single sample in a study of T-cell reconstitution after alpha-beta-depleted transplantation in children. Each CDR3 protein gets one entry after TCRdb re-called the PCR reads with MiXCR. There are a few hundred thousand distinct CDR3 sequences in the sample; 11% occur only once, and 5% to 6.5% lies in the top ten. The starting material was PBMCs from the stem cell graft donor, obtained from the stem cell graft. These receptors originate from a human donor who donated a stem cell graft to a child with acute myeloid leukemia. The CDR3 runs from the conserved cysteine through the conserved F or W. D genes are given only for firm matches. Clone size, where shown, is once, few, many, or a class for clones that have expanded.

CDR3nt: TGCAGTGCTAGGGTCCTGGGTTCCTACAATGAGCAGTTCTTC
CDR3aa: CSARVLGSYNEQFF
j_gene: TRBJ2-1
abundance: few
d_gene: -
v_gene: TRBV20-1

CDR3nt: TGCAGCGTGATTGGGGGGGGATACTCCTACGAGCAGTACTTC
CDR3aa: CSVIGGGYSYEQYF
j_gene: TRBJ2-7
abundance: -
d_gene: TRBD2
v_gene: TRBV29-1

CDR3nt: TGTGCCAGCAGTTACGTATTCGGGACTAGCGGGAGATTTTACGAGCAGTACTTC
CDR3aa: CASSYVFGTSGRFYEQYF
j_gene: TRBJ2-7
abundance: -
d_gene: TRBD2
v_gene: TRBV6-5

CDR3nt: TGTGCCAGCAGCGGTGGACGGACTTACAATGAGCAGTTCTTC
CDR3aa: CASSGGRTYNEQFF
j_gene: TRBJ2-1
abundance: -
d_gene: -
v_gene: TRBV9

CDR3nt: TGTGCCAGCAGTTACTCGTCCCGGGACAGGGGGGAGACCCAGTACTTC
CDR3aa: CASSYSSRDRGETQYF
j_gene: TRBJ2-5
abundance: few
d_gene: TRBD1
v_gene: TRBV6-5

CDR3nt: TGTGCCAGCAGTTACGACCTGAGGGGGCTAAACACCGGGGAGCTGTTTTTT
CDR3aa: CASSYDLRGLNTGELFF
j_gene: TRBJ2-2
abundance: few
d_gene: TRBD1
v_gene: TRBV6-5

CDR3nt: TGTGCCAGCAGTTACTTCTCCGGGGTCTCACCCCTCCACTTT
CDR3aa: CASSYFSGVSPLHF
j_gene: TRBJ1-6
abundance: -
d_gene: -
v_gene: TRBV6-5

CDR3nt: TGTGCCAGCAGTTTATTTGGGGGAGGGGCAGGACTGAAGGGCACAGATACGCAGTATTTT
CDR3aa: CASSLFGGGAGLKGTDTQYF
j_gene: TRBJ2-3
abundance: -
d_gene: TRBD2
v_gene: TRBV12-3/TRBV12-4

CDR3nt: TGTGCCAGCAGTGAAAGGCTTGAGAGGGGGGAGCTGTTTTTT
CDR3aa: CASSERLERGELFF
j_gene: TRBJ2-2
abundance: once
d_gene: -
v_gene: TRBV25-1

CDR3nt: TGTGCCAGCAGCCCAGGACAAATACAAGAGACCCAGTACTTC
CDR3aa: CASSPGQIQETQYF
j_gene: TRBJ2-5
abundance: -
d_gene: -
v_gene: TRBV14

CDR3nt: TGCAGTGCTAGCGGGTCGATGACAGGGGTGAACACTGAAGCTTTCTTT
CDR3aa: CSASGSMTGVNTEAFF
j_gene: TRBJ1-1
abundance: -
d_gene: TRBD1
v_gene: TRBV20-1

CDR3nt: TGTGCCATCCAAACCCTCGACAGGGGGAAAACAGATACGCAGTATTTT
CDR3aa: CAIQTLDRGKTDTQYF
j_gene: TRBJ2-3
abundance: many
d_gene: TRBD1
v_gene: TRBV12-3/TRBV12-4

CDR3nt: TGCGCCAGCAGCTTACTAGCGGGAGGGCCGGGTATGGAGACCCAGTACTTC
CDR3aa: CASSLLAGGPGMETQYF
j_gene: TRBJ2-5
abundance: -
d_gene: TRBD2
v_gene: TRBV5-1

CDR3nt: TGTGCCAGCAGCGTGAGCGGGAGCGAAGACGAGCAGTACTTC
CDR3aa: CASSVSGSEDEQYF
j_gene: TRBJ2-7
abundance: many
d_gene: TRBD2
v_gene: TRBV9

CDR3nt: TGTGCCAGCAGCGTAGTCGGCCCCCCGGATACGCAGTATTTT
CDR3aa: CASSVVGPPDTQYF
j_gene: TRBJ2-3
abundance: few
d_gene: -
v_gene: TRBV9

CDR3nt: TGCGCCAGCAGCTCGGTGATCACCTACAATGAGCAGTTCTTC
CDR3aa: CASSSVITYNEQFF
j_gene: TRBJ2-1
abundance: -
d_gene: -
v_gene: TRBV5-1

CDR3nt: TGTGCCAGCAGCCTACCCACAAGCTCCTACGAGCAGTACTTC
CDR3aa: CASSLPTSSYEQYF
j_gene: TRBJ2-7
abundance: -
d_gene: -
v_gene: TRBV7-2

CDR3nt: TGTGCCAGCAGCCACGGGACTAAAAACATTCAGTACTTC
CDR3aa: CASSHGTKNIQYF
j_gene: TRBJ2-4
abundance: few
d_gene: -
v_gene: TRBV14

CDR3nt: TGTGCCAGCAGCTGGGGGTTGGATCAGCCCCAGCATTTT
CDR3aa: CASSWGLDQPQHF
j_gene: TRBJ1-5
abundance: many
d_gene: -
v_gene: TRBV7-9

CDR3nt: TGTGCCAGCAGCCGCGCAGGGGGCGGCTATGGCTACACCTTC
CDR3aa: CASSRAGGGYGYTF
j_gene: TRBJ1-2
abundance: few
d_gene: TRBD1
v_gene: TRBV7-2

CDR3nt: TGCAGTGCTAGAGTTTTAGCGGGAGGGCCCTTAGATACGCAGTATTTT
CDR3aa: CSARVLAGGPLDTQYF
j_gene: TRBJ2-3
abundance: many
d_gene: TRBD2
v_gene: TRBV20-1

CDR3nt: TGTGCCAGCAGTGAAGGGCGTAGGACGGGGTACTTC
CDR3aa: CASSEGRRTGYF
j_gene: TRBJ2-7
abundance: once
d_gene: -
v_gene: TRBV2

CDR3nt: TGCGCCAGCAGCTTGCAGGGGATGGAGACCCAGTACTTC
CDR3aa: CASSLQGMETQYF
j_gene: TRBJ2-5
abundance: -
d_gene: -
v_gene: TRBV5-1

CDR3nt: TGCGCCAGCAGCCAGTGGACATCAGAATTACCGGAGGAGACCCATTACTTC
CDR3aa: CASSQWTSELPEETHYF
j_gene: TRBJ2-5
abundance: once
d_gene: -
v_gene: TRBV5-1

CDR3nt: TGTGCCAGCAGTGTGGGTACCAGCTCCTACAATGAGCAGTTCTTC
CDR3aa: CASSVGTSSYNEQFF
j_gene: TRBJ2-1
abundance: many
d_gene: -
v_gene: TRBV2

CDR3nt: TGTGCCAGCAGCCGCGACCTTGGGGGCACCGGGGAGCTGTTTTTT
CDR3aa: CASSRDLGGTGELFF
j_gene: TRBJ2-2
abundance: -
d_gene: -
v_gene: TRBV6-1

CDR3nt: TGTGCCAGCAGCTTAGATGGTTGGAGTGGGTACTTGGAGACCCAGTACTTC
CDR3aa: CASSLDGWSGYLETQYF
j_gene: TRBJ2-5
abundance: few
d_gene: -
v_gene: TRBV11-2

CDR3nt: TGTGCCAGCAGTTACTCGGGACTAGCGGGGGGCCAGACGACCCAGTACTTC
CDR3aa: CASSYSGLAGGQTTQYF
j_gene: TRBJ2-5
abundance: few
d_gene: TRBD2
v_gene: TRBV6-5